These T cell receptor beta chains were read from a single sample in a study of human T cells and chemical hapten exposure. TCRdb re-derived calls from the RACE reads in MiXCR, one entry per CDR3 protein. The table records approximately 370,000 distinct CDR3 sequences, about 5% of them present only once. The specimen comprised whole blood, sampled in connection with sensitization to the hapten diphenylcyclopropenone (DPC). These receptors originate from a woman under 30 with alopecia areata. Some clones in this sample may be carry-over from other donors' samples. The CDR3 runs from the conserved cysteine through the conserved F or W.

j_call v_call cdr3_length cdr3_aa
TRBJ1-1 TRBV10-3 15 CAISEFGGGNTEAFF
TRBJ2-2 TRBV2 14 CASSFVGITGELFF
TRBJ1-1 TRBV12-3/TRBV12-4 15 CASSFITGLNTEAFF
TRBJ1-2 TRBV19 13 CASKGASNYGYTF
TRBJ2-5 TRBV4-3 19 CASSQDWTSGASFQETQYF
TRBJ2-3 TRBV7-2 15 CASSRRGAATDTQYF
TRBJ1-4 TRBV2 14 CASGLGGVNEKLFF
TRBJ2-3 TRBV12-3/TRBV12-4 16 CASSTRLAGGADTQYF
TRBJ1-1 TRBV12-3/TRBV12-4 13 CASSFGWGDEAFF
TRBJ1-1 TRBV7-2 15 CASSLAPGGNTEAFF
TRBJ1-2 TRBV20-1 16 CSARDLQGATNYGYTF
TRBJ2-7 TRBV5-1 13 CASSFQLAREQYF
TRBJ2-3 TRBV28 13 CASSIRGTDTQYF
TRBJ2-2 TRBV7-2 16 CASSLESGGYTGELFF
TRBJ1-2 TRBV7-2 16 CASSLEMTATYYGYTF
TRBJ1-4 TRBV7-9 17 CASSVGTALPTNEKLFF
TRBJ2-7 TRBV6-1 12 CASRGPAYEQYF
TRBJ1-3 TRBV5-1 17 CASSLEGVTDHGNTIYF
TRBJ2-7 TRBV5-1 15 CASSLTATATYEQYF
TRBJ2-7 TRBV7-2 11 CASSSTYGQYF
TRBJ2-3 TRBV4-2 17 CASSQASGTSVTDTQYF
TRBJ2-5 TRBV7-3 14 CASSVGLGRETQYF
TRBJ2-3 TRBV20-1 11 CSAAFMDTQYF
TRBJ1-1 TRBV29-1 15 CSVEDPDRGDTEAFF
TRBJ1-5 TRBV29-1 13 CSVETGGGQPQHF
TRBJ1-4 TRBV20-1 18 CSASGQRTGGVHGEKLFF
TRBJ2-3 TRBV12-3/TRBV12-4 16 CASSRRDTAVRYTQYF
TRBJ1-3 TRBV20-1 14 CSARDGSSGNTIYF
TRBJ2-7 TRBV6-6 15 CASSYSIGGADEQYF
TRBJ1-6 TRBV6-5 13 CASSLNADSPLHF
TRBJ2-7 TRBV6-5 14 CASSYRDASYEQYF
TRBJ2-7 TRBV7-3 13 CASSLTGTSEQYF
TRBJ2-1 TRBV10-3 13 CAMSRGAADEQFF
TRBJ1-2 TRBV3-1 15 CASSQDLGRGYGYTF
TRBJ2-3 TRBV6-2/TRBV6-3 13 CASSPVPGDTQYF
TRBJ1-2 TRBV20-1 13 CSASLGQNYGYTF
TRBJ2-7 TRBV11-1 15 CASTNTAGDSYEQYF
TRBJ2-3 TRBV27 17 CASSLTPGAASLNTQYF
TRBJ1-5 TRBV9 14 CASSVPGGNQPQHF
TRBJ1-2 TRBV18 12 CASSPGQGGSRF
TRBJ1-1 TRBV5-1 14 CASSLGLLVSEAFF
TRBJ1-2 TRBV7-8 14 CASSLNRVDYGYTF